Given below is one T cell receptor beta chain in context. The time point here: after neoadjuvant nivolumab, at surgical resection. The record originates from a study of neoadjuvant anti-PD-1 for oral cavity cancer. The CDR3 consists of 18 residues. V lost 0 bases and J lost 5, with 22 bases in between. Per the germline V gene, CDR1 is LNHNV and CDR2 is YYDKDF (reference sequence). Clones were sequenced by immunoSEQ multiplex PCR, and TCRdb holds only the in-frame ones, with some missing. The table shows 35,000 to 50,000 clones, with roughly 77% occurring only once. The rearrangement joins TRBV15 to TRBJ1-1; D gene ambiguous. Sequencing used PBMCs, obtained after nivolumab (anti-PD-1) treatment. This sequence originates from a person aged 35-79 years with oral cavity squamous cell carcinoma. The chain's CDR3 is CATSRDRSGVIRKTEAFF. Written as DNA, the CDR3 is TGTGCCACCAGCAGAGATCGGAGCGGGGTGATAAGGAAGACTGAAGCTTTCTTT.